The subject of this entry is one T cell receptor beta chain. Antigen unknown. Quantitative 5'-RACE with molecular barcodes generated TCR beta libraries. TCRdb independently ran MiXCR on the 5' RACE reads; one entry per CDR3 protein. The sample comprises approximately 150,000 distinct CDR3 sequences, roughly 17% of which are singletons, and 30% to 35% rests with the top ten. This sample is part of a study of CD8 T cells in ankylosing spondylitis. Study-wide results and limits: In ankylosing spondylitis blood, a motif of eight highly homologous TCR beta variants appeared characteristic.

Germline CDR1 reads SGHRS; CDR2 reads YFSETQ. This CDR3 region has 16 residues. V lost 5 bases, J lost 1 base, and 8 bases stayed unmatched. The specimen was blood, either unsorted or a sorted T cell fraction (not recorded which). The receptor was isolated from a male donor with ankylosing spondylitis. J is TRBJ2-2 and V is TRBV5-1; TRBD1 agrees at 7 bases. The CDR3 DNA follows: TGCGCCAGCAGTCCACAGGGGACAAAGAACACCGGGGAGCTGTTTTTT. This sequence encodes CASSPQGTKNTGELFF. Supplemented by reference TRBV5-1 and TRBJ2-2, the full variable domain reads KAGVTQTPRYLIKTRGQQVTLSCSPISGHRSVSWYQQTPGQGLQFLFEYFSETQRNKGNFPGRFSGRQFSNSRSEMNVSTLELGDSALYLCASSPQGTKNTGELFFGEGSRLTVL.